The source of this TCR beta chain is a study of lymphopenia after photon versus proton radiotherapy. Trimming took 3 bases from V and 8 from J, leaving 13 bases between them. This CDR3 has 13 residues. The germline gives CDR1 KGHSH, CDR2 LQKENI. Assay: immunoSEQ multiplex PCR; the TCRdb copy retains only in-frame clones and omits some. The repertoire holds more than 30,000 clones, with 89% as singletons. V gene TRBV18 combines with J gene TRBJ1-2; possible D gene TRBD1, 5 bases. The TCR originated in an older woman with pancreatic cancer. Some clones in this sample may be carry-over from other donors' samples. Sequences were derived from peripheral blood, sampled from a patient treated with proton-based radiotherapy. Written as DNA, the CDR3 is TGTGCCAGCTCACCGGGACTAGTGGAAGGCTACACCTTC. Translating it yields CASSPGLVEGYTF. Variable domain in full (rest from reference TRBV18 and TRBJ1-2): NAGVMQNPRHLVRRRGQEARLRCSPMKGHSHVYWYRQLPEEGLKFMVYLQKENIIDESGMPKERFSAEFPKEGPSILRIQQVVRGDSAAYFCASSPGLVEGYTFGSGTRLTVV.